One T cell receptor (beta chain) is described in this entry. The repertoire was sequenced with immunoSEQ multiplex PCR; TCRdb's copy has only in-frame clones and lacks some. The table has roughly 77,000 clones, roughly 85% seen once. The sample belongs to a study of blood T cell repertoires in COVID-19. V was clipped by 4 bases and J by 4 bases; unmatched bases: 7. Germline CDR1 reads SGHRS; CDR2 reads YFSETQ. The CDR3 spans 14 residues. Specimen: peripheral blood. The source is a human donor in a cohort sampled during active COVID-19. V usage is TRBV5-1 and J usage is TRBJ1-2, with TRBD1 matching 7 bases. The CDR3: CASSTSGTAYGYTF. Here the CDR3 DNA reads TGCGCCAGCAGCACCTCCGGGACAGCCTATGGCTACACCTTC.